The 17 T cell receptor beta chains presented below share a single source sample, sequenced in a study of blood T cell repertoires in COVID-19. Generated by immunoSEQ multiplex PCR, the TCRdb table keeps only in-frame clones and is missing some. The sample contains approximately 300,000 clones, roughly 90% of which appear only once. Sequencing input: PBMCs or T cells enriched from blood (not recorded which). These TCRs come from a woman aged 25 to 39 who had recovered from COVID-19.

This rearrangement joins TRBV28 to TRBJ2-1; TRBD2 might be the D (5 bases). This CDR3 spans 13 amino acids. CDR1 MDHEN and CDR2 SYDVKM come from the germline V gene. V was cut by 2 bases and J by 6 bases, with 8 bases left in between. The CDR3 here is CASSLEAGNEQFF. The CDR3 DNA follows: TGTGCCAGCAGTTTAGAGGCGGGCAATGAGCAGTTCTTC.

As for this clone: The sample contains more than one DNA sequence encoding this CDR3. The chain uses TRBV19 and TRBJ2-5, with 13 bases matching TRBD2. Looked up from germline, CDR1 is LNHDA and CDR2 is SQIVND (reference sequence). With 8 bases clipped from V and 5 bases from J, the junction kept 8 bases outside the gene matches. The CDR3 covers 15 residues. The CDR3 bases are TGTGCCAGTCGAAGGACTAGCGGGAGTTGGGAGACCCAGTACTTC. Protein: CASRRTSGSWETQYF.

This clone has just one count. The CDR3 DNA reads as TGTGCCATCAGTGAGGGCGACAGGCGAGGAAACACCATATATTTT. It codes for CAISEGDRRGNTIYF. The J gene is TRBJ1-3, the V gene TRBV10-3; possibly TRBD1 for D (6 bases). The ends were cut back, 2 bases at V and 4 bases at J, with 12 bases in the middle. Germline V CDR1 and CDR2: ENHRY, SYGVKD. This CDR3 has 15 residues.

The J gene is TRBJ2-5, the V gene TRBV5-4, with 8 bases that match TRBD2. This CDR3 is built from 13 residues. Germline V lookup: CDR1 SGHNT, CDR2 YYREEE (reference sequence). V lost 3 bases and J lost 7; bases outside the gene matches: 5. In DNA form, the CDR3 reads TGTGCCAGCAGCTCCGGGGGGGCCTGGACCCAGTACTTC. Protein product: CASSSGGAWTQYF. Supplemented by reference TRBV5-4 and TRBJ2-5, the full variable domain reads ETGVTQSPTHLIKTRGQQVTLRCSSQSGHNTVSWYQQALGQGPQFIFQYYREEENGRGNFPPRFSGLQFPNYSSELNVNALELDDSALYLCASSSGGAWTQYFGPGTRLLVL.

The CDR3 coding sequence is TGTGCCAGTAGTGAATACAGGACAGCTGGAAACACCATATATTTT. Translation gives CASSEYRTAGNTIYF. The V call is TRBV19, the J call TRBJ1-3; TRBD1 is a possible D gene (6 bases). V was trimmed by 5 bases and J by 2 bases, leaving 13 bases between them. The CDR3 runs 15 residues. CDR1 and CDR2 (germline): LNHDA, SQIVND (reference sequence).

The chain joins TRBV3-1 (or the pseudogene TRBV3-2) to TRBJ2-5; 8 bases agree with TRBD2. The V and J ends lost 1 base and 1 base, in that order; junction bases with no gene match: 2. This CDR3 is built from 15 residues. Germline V gene data show CDR1 as LGHDT and CDR2 as YNNKEL (reference sequence). In DNA form, the CDR3 reads TGTGCCAGCAGCCAAGCGGGACTAGTCCAAGAGACCCAGTACTTC. This gives the protein CASSQAGLVQETQYF.

V is TRBV19 and J is TRBJ2-1; TRBD2 is a possible D gene (6 bases). V lost 7 bases and J 4 bases, leaving 17 bases between the germline ends. Per the germline V gene, CDR1 is LNHDA and CDR2 is SQIVND (reference sequence). CDR3 length: 15 residues. The CDR3 sequence is CASNGGTPGYNEQFF. Written as DNA, the CDR3 is TGTGCCAGTAATGGCGGGACCCCCGGGTACAATGAGCAGTTCTTC.

The V gene is TRBV6-6, the J gene TRBJ2-5; the match to TRBD2 covers 8 bases. Trimming removed 6 bases from V and 5 bases from J; junction bases left unmatched: 8. Germline assignment: CDR1 MNHNY and CDR2 SVGAGI (reference sequence). The CDR3 spans 14 residues. The CDR3 DNA follows: TGTGCCAGCAGCACCGCGGGGGGCGGGGAGACCCAGTACTTC. Amino acids: CASSTAGGGETQYF.

The J gene is TRBJ1-2, the V gene TRBV2, with TRBD1 matching 7 bases. The germline V gene has CDR1 SNHLY and CDR2 FYNNEI. Trimming removed 1 base from V and 7 bases from J; junction bases left unmatched: 6. This CDR3 comprises 14 residues. CDR3 residues: CASSEVRGEFGYTF. The CDR3 DNA sequence: TGTGCCAGCAGTGAAGTCAGGGGGGAGTTTGGCTACACCTTC.

The V call is TRBV5-4, the J call TRBJ1-2, with D possibly matching TRBD1 (6 bases). Trimming cost V 4 bases and J 0 bases, with 19 bases left between them. Germline assignment: CDR1 SGHNT and CDR2 YYREEE (reference sequence). The CDR3 totals 17 residues. For the CDR3, the DNA is TGTGCCAGCAGCCCCCGGGGGGGGCCTAAAACTAACTATGGCTACACCTTC. This codes for CASSPRGGPKTNYGYTF.

In this sample, this clone turned up once. Here the CDR3 reads CASDPPDTRARFF. DNA for the CDR3: TGTGCCAGTGATCCCCCGGACACCCGGGCAAGGTTCTTC. The chain couples TRBV28 to TRBJ2-1; D perhaps matches TRBD1 (5 bases). Germline values: CDR1 MDHEN, CDR2 SYDVKM. The length of the CDR3 is 13 residues. V dropped 9 bases and J dropped 15 bases, with 24 bases sitting between them.

This clone is a singleton in its sample. The chain uses TRBV4-1 and TRBJ2-7; TRBD1 aligns across 7 bases. Germline V gives CDR1 MGHRA, CDR2 YSYEKL. This CDR3 has 14 residues. V lost 5 bases, J lost 4 bases, and 8 bases stayed unmatched. CDR3 sequence: CASSGQGGGYEQYF. The DNA for the CDR3 is TGCGCCAGCAGCGGTCAAGGGGGCGGTTACGAGCAGTACTTC.

V usage is TRBV15 and J usage is TRBJ2-3, with D possibly being TRBD2 (6 bases). Looked up from germline, CDR1 is LNHNV and CDR2 is YYDKDF (reference sequence). The ends were cut back, 3 bases at V and 1 base at J, with 17 bases in the middle. This CDR3 contains 17 residues. The CDR3: CATSRGGAGGGTDTQYF. CDR3 DNA: TGTGCCACCAGCAGGGGAGGCGCAGGCGGGGGCACAGATACGCAGTATTTT.

A single count supports this clone. The V call is TRBV27, the J call TRBJ2-7; 10 bases are a match to TRBD2. The CDR3 consists of 15 residues. V shed 2 bases, J shed 3 bases, and the junction held 4 bases outside the gene matches. Germline V gene sequence: CDR1 MNHEY, CDR2 SMNVEV (reference sequence). The CDR3 region is CASSLASGSVYEQYF. The CDR3 DNA is TGTGCCAGCAGTTTAGCTAGCGGGAGTGTCTACGAGCAGTACTTC.

This chain links TRBV4-2 with TRBJ1-4; 8 positions agree with TRBD1. The CDR3 loop spans 15 amino acids. V shed 0 bases and J 8 bases; nucleotides not matched to a gene: 5. The germline gives CDR1 LGHNA, CDR2 YNFKEQ. The CDR3 nucleotides are TGTGCCAGCAGCCAAGAAGGACAGGGCGGGGAAAAACTGTTTTTT. As protein: CASSQEGQGGEKLFF.

The CDR3 reads CASSPDRPPYEQYF. CDR3 in DNA: TGTGCCAGCAGCCCGGACAGGCCCCCCTACGAGCAGTACTTC. The gene calls are TRBV5-6 and TRBJ2-7; TRBD1 agrees at 7 bases. CDR1 and CDR2 (germline): SGHDT, YYEEEE. The CDR3 extends over 14 amino acids. The V gene end was trimmed by 4 bases and the J gene end by 2 bases; junction bases not matched to a gene: 6.

The rearrangement links TRBV5-5 to TRBJ1-2; TRBD1 matches at 7 bases. CDR3 size: 14 residues. CDR1 is SGHKS, CDR2 YYEKEE, per germline (reference sequence). The trim removed 5 bases at V and 8 bases at J, leaving 12 bases unmatched. The CDR3 sequence is CASRPRQGQGGYTF. DNA for the CDR3: TGTGCCAGCAGACCTAGACAGGGTCAGGGCGGCTACACCTTC.